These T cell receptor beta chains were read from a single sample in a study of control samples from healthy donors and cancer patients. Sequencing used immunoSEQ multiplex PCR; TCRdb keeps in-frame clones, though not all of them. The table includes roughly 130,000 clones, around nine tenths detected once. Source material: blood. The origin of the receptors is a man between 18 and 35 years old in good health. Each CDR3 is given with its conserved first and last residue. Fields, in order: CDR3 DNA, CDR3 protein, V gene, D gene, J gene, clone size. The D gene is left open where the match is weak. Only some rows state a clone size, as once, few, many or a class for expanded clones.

DNA: TGTGCCAGCTCACCACGTTTAATGATGGAGGGACGATCTGAAGCTTTCTTT; CDR3: CASSPRLMMEGRSEAFF; V: TRBV18; D: -; J: TRBJ1-1; size: -
DNA: TGTGCCATCAGTGACCAGGGTTTGGGCGCTGAAGCTTTCTTT; CDR3: CAISDQGLGAEAFF; V: TRBV10-3; D: -; J: TRBJ1-1; size: -
DNA: TGCGCCAGCAGCGTCGACGGGTTCAATTCACCCCTCCACTTT; CDR3: CASSVDGFNSPLHF; V: TRBV5-1; D: -; J: TRBJ1-6; size: -
DNA: TGTGCCAGCATCAGGACGGACAGAAAACCCCAGCATTTT; CDR3: CASIRTDRKPQHF; V: TRBV3-1/TRBV3-2; D: -; J: TRBJ1-5; size: -
DNA: TGTGCCAGCAGTTTTAGAGGAGTAGCGGCAGATACGCAGTATTTT; CDR3: CASSFRGVAADTQYF; V: TRBV27; D: -; J: TRBJ2-3; size: -
DNA: TGTGCCACCGCAGATTCGACAGGGGCGGGCACCGGGGAGCTGTTTTTT; CDR3: CATADSTGAGTGELFF; V: TRBV24-1; D: TRBD1; J: TRBJ2-2; size: once
DNA: TGTGCCAGCAGTGACTCGGACGGTAAACTGTTTTTT; CDR3: CASSDSDGKLFF; V: TRBV6-4; D: -; J: TRBJ1-4; size: -
DNA: TGTGCCAGCAGCGCCTGGACAGCAATGAACACTGAAGCTTTCTTT; CDR3: CASSAWTAMNTEAFF; V: TRBV6-2/TRBV6-3; D: -; J: TRBJ1-1; size: -
DNA: TGCGCCAGCAGTGAGACAGCGGGGGAGCATGAGCAGTTCTTC; CDR3: CASSETAGEHEQFF; V: TRBV10-1; D: TRBD2; J: TRBJ2-1; size: medium-sized
DNA: TGTGCCAGCAGTCTATGGGGTCAGGGGGAAACGACAGATACGCAGTATTTT; CDR3: CASSLWGQGETTDTQYF; V: TRBV28; D: TRBD1; J: TRBJ2-3; size: -
DNA: TGCGCCAGCAGCACCGGCCCAATGACTGGGACATTTAGCTACGAGCAGTACTTC; CDR3: CASSTGPMTGTFSYEQYF; V: TRBV5-1; D: -; J: TRBJ2-7; size: -
DNA: TGCGCCAGCAGCCAAGAAGGGCCAAAGGGTGGAGAGACCCAGTACTTC; CDR3: CASSQEGPKGGETQYF; V: TRBV4-3; D: -; J: TRBJ2-5; size: -
DNA: TGTGCCAGTAGTCCAAGACTAGCGAGCACAGATACGCAGTATTTT; CDR3: CASSPRLASTDTQYF; V: TRBV19; D: TRBD2; J: TRBJ2-3; size: -
DNA: TGTGCCAGCAGCATAACCGGGACCCCAGCTACGCAGTATTTT; CDR3: CASSITGTPATQYF; V: TRBV13; D: -; J: TRBJ2-3; size: -